The TCR beta chain under discussion was sequenced for a study of technical replicates of blood from a handful of donors. Libraries were prepared by immunoSEQ multiplex PCR; TCRdb keeps only in-frame clonotypes and omits some of them. This table has some 94,000 clones, about 95% appearing once. The TCR was taken from a human donor in good health. The material sequenced was T cells isolated from PBMCs.

The CDR3 DNA is TGTGCCAGTAGTATCCCAGGGCCCAGCACAGATACGCAGTATTTT. Its translation: CASSIPGPSTDTQYF. The chain has TRBV19 and TRBJ2-3, with D maybe TRBD1 (5 bases). Trimming left V 3 bases short and J 0 bases short, with 10 bases between. The CDR3 consists of 15 residues. The germline gives CDR1 LNHDA, CDR2 SQIVND (reference sequence).